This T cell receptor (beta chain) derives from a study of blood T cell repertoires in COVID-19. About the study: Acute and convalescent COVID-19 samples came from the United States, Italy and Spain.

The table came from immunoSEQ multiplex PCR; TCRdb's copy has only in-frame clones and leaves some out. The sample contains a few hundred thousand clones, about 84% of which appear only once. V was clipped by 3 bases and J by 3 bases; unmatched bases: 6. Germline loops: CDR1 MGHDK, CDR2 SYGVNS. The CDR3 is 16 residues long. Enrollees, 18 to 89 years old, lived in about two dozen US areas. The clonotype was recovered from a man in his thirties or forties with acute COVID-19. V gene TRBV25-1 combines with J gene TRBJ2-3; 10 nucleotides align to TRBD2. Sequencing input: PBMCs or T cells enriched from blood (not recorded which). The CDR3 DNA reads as TGTGCCAGCAGTGATCATAGCGGGGGGCGGACAGATACGCAGTATTTT. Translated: CASSDHSGGRTDTQYF.